Shown below are 29 T cell receptor beta chains from a single sample sequenced in a study of glioma-infiltrating T cells. TCR alpha and beta CDR3 regions were amplified from RNA using iRepertoire nested multiplex PCR. TCRdb re-derived calls from the multiplex PCR reads in MiXCR, one entry per CDR3 protein. The sample carries approximately 140,000 distinct CDR3 sequences, approximately 24% recorded once. Sequencing was done on a sample of glioma tissue, nonneoplastic brain tissue, or PBMCs (not recorded which). The receptors were sampled from a human donor with low-grade glioma or glioblastoma, undergoing nonglioma brain surgery, or in good health (not recorded which).

This clonotype showed up just a few times. V is TRBV11-2 and J is TRBJ2-5, with D maybe TRBD2 (5 bases). The CDR3 is 14 amino acids. V was pared by 5 bases and J by 5 bases, with 15 bases between. Germline values: CDR1 SGHAT, CDR2 FQNNGV. CDR3 nucleotides: TGTGCCAGCAGCCCCTCGGGTTCGGGGGAGACCCAGTACTTC. Protein product: CASSPSGSGETQYF.

The V gene is TRBV6-4, the J gene TRBJ2-3, with TRBD2 identical over 13 bases. J was trimmed by 6 bases and V by 2 bases; bases with no gene match: 2. Germline V gives CDR1 MRHNA, CDR2 SNTAGT. The CDR3 consists of 15 residues. The CDR3 sequence: CASSDTSGGADTQYF. CDR3 DNA: TGTGCCAGCAGTGACACTAGCGGGGGGGCCGATACGCAGTATTTT.

The sample holds one count of this clonotype. The genes are TRBV11-2 and TRBJ2-7, with 10 bases aligning to TRBD2. CDR1 and CDR2 (germline): SGHAT, FQNNGV. The V and J ends lost 6 bases and 6 bases, in that order; junction bases with no gene match: 11. There are 15 residues in the CDR3. The CDR3 reads CASRLTSGVSVEQYV. The CDR3 bases are TGTGCCAGCAGGTTAACTAGCGGGGTTTCCGTCGAGCAGTACGTC.

Points on this clonotype: This may be a read error, as it is one base from a much larger clone. The chain combines TRBV15 with TRBJ2-3, with D uncertain. CDR1 LNHNV and CDR2 YYDKDF come from the germline V gene (reference sequence). The CDR3 is made up of 14 amino acids. Between the trimmed V and J ends, which lost 2 bases and 5 bases, there was a span of 11 bases. The chain's CDR3 is CATSRPSRRDTQYF. The CDR3 bases are TGTGCCACCAGCAGACCCTCTCGCAGAGATACGCAGTATTTT.

The chain carries TRBV19 and TRBJ1-5; no reliable D call. Per germline, CDR1 LNHDA and CDR2 SQIVND (reference sequence). The CDR3 is made up of 12 amino acids. Trimming removed 11 bases at V and 9 bases at J, with 17 bases between. In DNA, the CDR3 is TGTGCCTCAAGGGAGGGCCCGGGGCCCCAGCATTTT. This sequence encodes CASREGPGPQHF.

The table lists this clonotype with many counts. This sequence joins TRBV20-1 and TRBJ2-3; 10 nucleotides agree with TRBD2. The germline gives CDR1 DFQATT, CDR2 SNEGSKA (reference sequence). This CDR3 comprises 17 residues. The trim removed 4 bases at V and 0 bases at J, leaving 10 bases unmatched. In DNA form, the CDR3 reads TGCAGTGCTAACGGGACTAGCGAGGAACCTAGCACAGATACGCAGTATTTT. Its protein product is CSANGTSEEPSTDTQYF.

A few counts support this clonotype. CDR3 DNA sequence: TGTGCCAGCAGCCAATGGGGGCCAGCCACAGAGACTCAAGAGACCCAGTACTTC. Amino acids: CASSQWGPATETQETQYF. The genes are TRBV4-2 and TRBJ2-5, with D maybe TRBD1 (6 bases). Looked up from germline, CDR1 is LGHNA and CDR2 is YNFKEQ. V was pared by 2 bases and J by 2 bases, with 21 bases between. The CDR3 is made up of 18 amino acids.

This clonotype was counted ten times or more. V and J are TRBV28 and TRBJ1-2; D unresolved. The CDR3 has 14 residues. V gave up 7 bases and J gave up 5 bases, with 17 bases separating them. Germline V gene lookup returns CDR1 MDHEN and CDR2 SYDVKM. The CDR3 DNA sequence: TGTGCCAGCACCCCCCGGAGGGCCACTTATGGCTACACCTTC. This sequence encodes CASTPRRATYGYTF.

Worth noting for this clonotype: At one of its ends the junction is not consistent with the germline gene, which may arise from a read error. The rearrangement joins TRBV2 to TRBJ2-2; tentative D call: TRBD2 (6 bases). CDR3 length equals 14 residues. Germline loops: CDR1 SNHLY, CDR2 FYNNEI. CDR3 DNA: TGTGCCAGTCGGGAGCCAGCGAACACCTGGGAGCTGTTTTTT. This gives the protein CASREPANTWELFF.

This clonotype was observed many times. This sequence joins TRBV15 and TRBJ2-1, with 11 positions matching TRBD2. Trimming removed 3 bases from V and 7 bases from J; junction bases left unmatched: 11. This CDR3 is built from 17 residues. Looked up from germline, CDR1 is LNHNV and CDR2 is YYDKDF (reference sequence). The chain's CDR3 is CATSRTGRLAGGNEQFF. For the CDR3, the DNA is TGTGCCACCAGCAGGACAGGCAGGCTAGCGGGGGGTAATGAGCAGTTCTTC.

On this clonotype: Lacking the conserved final phenylalanine or tryptophan, this CDR3 likely reflects a read error. The chain joins TRBV14 to TRBJ1-1; D gene uncertain. The CDR3 contains 14 residues. From germline, CDR1 is SGHDN and CDR2 FVKESK. Between the trimmed V and J ends, which lost 4 bases and 0 bases, there was a span of 9 bases. CDR3: CASSRPGMNTEAFL. CDR3 coding DNA: TGTGCCAGCAGCCGGCCGGGAATGAACACTGAAGCTTTCCTT.

The table lists this clonotype with a count of one. This CDR3 is missing its conserved last phenylalanine or tryptophan, likely due to a read error. The genes are TRBV14 and TRBJ2-5; the D is unclear. V lost 3 bases, J lost 5 bases, and 4 bases lay in between. Germline CDR1 reads SGHDN; CDR2 reads FVKESK. The CDR3 runs 11 residues. Here the CDR3 DNA reads TGTGCCAGCAGCCACGGGGAGACCCAGTACGTC. Residues: CASSHGETQYV.

This clonotype came up many times. The V and J genes are TRBV7-2 and TRBJ1-1; D ambiguous. This CDR3 contains 15 residues. The ends were cut back, 0 bases at V and 0 bases at J, with 8 bases in the middle. Germline V gene sequence: CDR1 SGHTA, CDR2 FQGNSA. This chain's CDR3 is CASSLAMGMNTEAFF. Here the CDR3 DNA reads TGTGCCAGCAGCTTAGCGATGGGGATGAACACTGAAGCTTTCTTT.

This clonotype was counted a few times. The chain employs TRBV7-9 and TRBJ1-1; possibly TRBD1 for D (6 bases). The CDR3 totals 13 residues. Germline loops: CDR1 SEHNR, CDR2 FQNEAQ (reference sequence). V lost 5 bases, J lost 6 bases, and 13 bases lay in between. The CDR3 spells CASSAAGASEAFF. CDR3 in DNA: TGTGCCAGCAGCGCCGCAGGGGCCTCTGAAGCTTTCTTT.

There are a few counts of this clonotype. This sequence joins TRBV24-1 and TRBJ2-3; D gene ambiguous. CDR1 and CDR2 from the germline V gene are KGHDR and SFDVKD. V was cut by 2 bases and J by 0 bases, with 5 bases left in between. The CDR3 sequence is 14 residues long. The CDR3 nucleotides are TGTGCCACCAGTGATTCCGGTAGCACAGATACGCAGTATTTT. Protein product: CATSDSGSTDTQYF.

In this sample, this clonotype turned up a few times. The chain couples TRBV20-1 to TRBJ2-5; 14 nucleotides match TRBD2. Per germline, CDR1 DFQATT and CDR2 SNEGSKA (reference sequence). The CDR3 is 15 residues long. Unmatched junction bases numbered 4, after V lost 5 bases and J lost 2 bases. Here the CDR3 reads CSAPGLAGGQETQYF. Here the CDR3 DNA reads TGCAGTGCTCCTGGACTAGCGGGGGGTCAAGAGACCCAGTACTTC.

The rearrangement joins TRBV19 to TRBJ1-5; 7 bases align to TRBD1. V was clipped by 10 bases and J by 2 bases; unmatched bases: 8. The length of the CDR3 is 14 residues. Per the germline V gene, CDR1 is LNHDA and CDR2 is SQIVND (reference sequence). The CDR3 bases are TGTGCCACTACAGCAGGGGGACGCAATCAGCCCCAGCATTTT. It codes for CATTAGGRNQPQHF.

V and J are TRBV25-1 and TRBJ2-1; 8 bases align to TRBD1. After removal of 8 bases from V and 7 bases from J, the junction contained 13 bases not matched to a gene. The CDR3 is made up of 15 amino acids. The germline V gene has CDR1 MGHDK and CDR2 SYGVNS. CDR3 bases: TGTGCCAGCGCCCGGACGGACAGGGAATCGAATGAGCAGTTCTTC. Protein: CASARTDRESNEQFF. Based on the CDR3 plus reference TRBV25-1 and TRBJ2-1, the full variable domain is EADIYQTPRYLVIGTGKKITLECSQTMGHDKMYWYQQDPGMELHLIHYSYGVNSTEKGDLSSESTVSRIRTEHFPLTLESARPSHTSQYLCASARTDRESNEQFFGPGTRLTVL.

This clonotype appeared many times. The CDR3 DNA reads TGTGCCAGCAGACGCGGGGGGGCGACAGATACGCAGTATTTT. This sequence encodes CASRRGGATDTQYF. The rearrangement joins TRBV7-2 to TRBJ2-3, with 9 positions matching TRBD2. CDR3 length equals 14 residues. Germline lookup yields CDR1 SGHTA and CDR2 FQGNSA. V lost 6 bases and J lost 3; bases outside the gene matches: 4.

V is TRBV19 and J is TRBJ2-3; D remains ambiguous. The CDR3 covers 11 residues. V was shortened by 4 bases and J by 10 bases, with 9 bases between the two germline ends. Germline assignment: CDR1 LNHDA and CDR2 SQIVND (reference sequence). CDR3 loop: CASSTPASQYF. DNA of the CDR3: TGTGCCAGTAGTACCCCCGCCTCGCAGTATTTT.

This clonotype was found once. A much larger clone differs from this one at a single base, so this may be a read error. The chain employs TRBV2 and TRBJ1-2; 7 bases are shared with TRBD1. CDR1 is SNHLY and CDR2 is FYNNEI in the germline V gene. The CDR3 length is 14 residues. With V trimmed by 3 bases and J by 3 bases, 4 bases remained unmatched. The CDR3 here is CASSEAGGDYGYTF. In nucleotides, the CDR3 is TGTGCCAGCAGTGAGGCAGGGGGGGACTATGGCTACACCTTC.

This clonotype showed up many times. The chain uses TRBV6-1 and TRBJ2-3; the D call may be TRBD1 or TRBD2 (5 bases each). This CDR3 is built from 13 residues. Germline V CDR1 and CDR2: MNHNS, SASEGT. The V gene lost 4 bases and the J gene lost 3 bases, with 8 bases spanning the gap. CDR3 in amino acids: CASSGWGTDTQYF. The CDR3 bases are TGTGCCAGCAGTGGTTGGGGGACAGATACGCAGTATTTT.

V gene TRBV3-1 combines with J gene TRBJ1-1; D gene uncertain. Germline-derived CDR1 and CDR2 are LGHDT and YNNKEL (reference sequence). The CDR3 totals 16 residues. Trimming took 4 bases from V and 0 from J, leaving 15 bases between them. The CDR3 region is CASSLLPQGLNTEAFF. In nucleotides, the CDR3 is TGTGCCAGCAGCCTTTTACCCCAAGGATTGAACACTGAAGCTTTCTTT.

The rearrangement links TRBV24-1 to TRBJ2-2; 7 bases line up with TRBD1. The CDR3 runs to 14 residues. From germline, CDR1 is KGHDR and CDR2 SFDVKD. V gave up 8 bases and J gave up 5 bases; unmatched junction bases: 7. The CDR3 nucleotides are TGTGCCACCAAGGGCGAGGGGGCAACCGGGGAGCTGTTTTTT. Amino acids: CATKGEGATGELFF.

The chain couples TRBV7-2 to TRBJ1-4; D may be TRBD1 (6 bases). The CDR3 totals 16 residues. V dropped 5 bases and J dropped 4 bases, with 17 bases sitting between them. Per the germline V gene, CDR1 is SGHTA and CDR2 is FQGNSA. The CDR3 region is CASSQLQGLGNEKLFF. CDR3 bases: TGTGCCAGCAGCCAACTACAGGGTCTTGGTAATGAAAAACTGTTTTTT. The complete variable domain, with remaining parts taken from reference TRBV7-2 and TRBJ1-4, reads GAGVSQSPSNKVTEKGKDVELRCDPISGHTALYWYRQSLGQGLEFLIYFQGNSAPDKSGLPSDRFSAERTGGSVSTLTIQRTQQEDSAVYLCASSQLQGLGNEKLFFGSGTQLSVL.

The chain carries TRBV7-8 and TRBJ2-3; D is perhaps TRBD2 (6 bases). V was cut by 4 bases and J by 1 base, with 15 bases left in between. Per germline, CDR1 SGHVS and CDR2 FQNEAQ. This CDR3 spans 16 amino acids. CDR3 loop: CASSSPGGEGTDTQYF. The CDR3 coding sequence is TGTGCCAGCAGCTCGCCAGGTGGGGAGGGCACAGATACGCAGTATTTT.

The V and J genes are TRBV19 and TRBJ1-2; D remains ambiguous. Deletions cut 8 bases from V and 4 bases from J, with 17 bases between. CDR3 length: 14 residues. Germline-derived CDR1 and CDR2 are LNHDA and SQIVND (reference sequence). The CDR3: CASRARGEGYGYTF. DNA for the CDR3: TGTGCCAGTCGGGCGCGGGGTGAAGGCTATGGCTACACCTTC.

The CDR3 DNA reads TGTGCCAGCAGCCAGGACGGCACAGATACGCAGTATTTT. Translating it yields CASSQDGTDTQYF. This rearrangement joins TRBV3-1 to TRBJ2-3; D unresolved. Germline CDR1 is LGHDT and CDR2 is YNNKEL (reference sequence). Trimming left V 3 bases short and J 1 base short, with 5 bases between. The CDR3 is made up of 13 amino acids.

In this sample, this clonotype turned up many times. This chain uses TRBV7-6 with TRBJ2-3; unclear D gene. The germline CDR1 and CDR2 sequences are SGHVS and FNYEAQ. The CDR3 has 15 residues. Trimming took 1 base from V and 2 from J, leaving 10 bases between them. CDR3 region: CASSLDPETTDTQYF. In DNA form, the CDR3 reads TGTGCCAGCAGCTTAGACCCGGAGACCACAGATACGCAGTATTTT. Full variable domain (outside the CDR3, taken from reference TRBV7-6 and TRBJ2-3): GAGVSQSPRYKVTKRGQDVALRCDPISGHVSLYWYRQALGQGPEFLTYFNYEAQQDKSGLPNDRFSAERPEGSISTLTIQRTEQRDSAMYRCASSLDPETTDTQYFGPGTRLTVL.